A single sample is the source of the 15 T cell receptor beta chains below, sequenced in a study of blood T cell repertoires in COVID-19. Data came from immunoSEQ multiplex PCR; TCRdb stores just in-frame clones and leaves some out. Of under 75,000 clones listed, 90% are singletons. The sequenced sample was peripheral blood. Receptors originate from a man in his 60s with active COVID-19.

V gene TRBV6-5 combines with J gene TRBJ1-1; 7 nucleotides align to TRBD1. Germline V gene data show CDR1 as MNHEY and CDR2 as SVGAGI. V lost 3 bases to trimming and J lost 1 base; unmatched junction nucleotides: 8. CDR3 length equals 16 residues. In nucleotides, the CDR3 is TGTGCCAGCAGTTATTCCGCCGGGACAGCGAACACTGAAGCTTTCTTT. Amino acid sequence: CASSYSAGTANTEAFF.

The chain links TRBV28 to TRBJ1-2, with D perhaps matching TRBD1 (5 bases). The CDR3 loop spans 17 amino acids. The V end was cut by 1 base, the J end by 4 bases, with 19 bases between. Germline loops: CDR1 MDHEN, CDR2 SYDVKM. The CDR3 nucleotides read TGTGCCAGCAGTTTATCCCCCGATTCGGGGGTTGGCTATGGCTACACCTTC. Protein sequence: CASSLSPDSGVGYGYTF.

The CDR3 sequence is CASSLAPSAGRTEAFF. CDR3 bases: TGTGCCAGCAGCTTAGCCCCTTCGGCGGGGAGGACTGAAGCTTTCTTT. The chain joins TRBV13 to TRBJ1-1; no clear D. Trimming took 1 base from V and 5 from J, leaving 17 bases between them. Germline assignment: CDR1 PRHDT and CDR2 FYEKMQ (reference sequence). The CDR3 sequence is 16 residues long.

The chain links TRBV19 to TRBJ2-7, with D possibly being TRBD1 (6 bases). The germline V gene encodes CDR1 LNHDA and CDR2 SQIVND (reference sequence). The CDR3 totals 14 residues. V dropped 3 bases and J dropped 2 bases, with 11 bases sitting between them. CDR3 protein: CASSIRGQTYEQYF. CDR3 coding DNA: TGTGCCAGTAGTATTCGCGGACAGACCTACGAGCAGTACTTC.

V is TRBV12-3 or TRBV12-4 and J is TRBJ2-7; D is perhaps TRBD1 (5 bases). V was shortened by 7 bases and J by 9 bases, with 16 bases between the two germline ends. The CDR3 sequence is 12 residues long. CDR3 residues: CASTQPGPRQYF. The DNA of the CDR3 is TGTGCCAGCACTCAGCCAGGGCCACGGCAGTACTTC.

The chain combines TRBV28 with TRBJ1-1; D is perhaps TRBD1 (5 bases). Germline CDR1 is MDHEN and CDR2 is SYDVKM. The CDR3 consists of 13 residues. V shed 8 bases and J shed 1 base, with 11 bases lying between them. The CDR3 loop is CASLGGGNTEAFF. The DNA of the CDR3 is TGTGCCAGCCTGGGGGGAGGGAACACTGAAGCTTTCTTT. The full variable domain, rest sourced from reference TRBV28 and TRBJ1-1, is DVKVTQSSRYLVKRTGEKVFLECVQDMDHENMFWYRQDPGLGLRLIYFSYDVKMKEKGDIPEGYSVSREKKERFSLILESASTNQTSMYLCASLGGGNTEAFFGQGTRLTVV.

This clone came up a few times. The rearrangement uses TRBV5-1 and TRBJ2-7; 7 bases agree with TRBD1. CDR3 length: 15 residues. V was pared by 0 bases and J by 4 bases, with 7 bases of the junction left unmatched. Germline V CDR1 and CDR2: SGHRS, YFSETQ. Written as DNA, the CDR3 is TGCGCCAGCAGCTTGGGTACAGGGGATGGATACGAGCAGTACTTC. The encoded protein is CASSLGTGDGYEQYF.

V usage is TRBV9 and J usage is TRBJ2-1; 10 bases are a match to TRBD2. Losses at the gene ends were 1 base for V and 0 bases for J; bases not matched to a gene: 7. Germline V gene sequence: CDR1 SGDLS, CDR2 YYNGEE. CDR3 size: 18 residues. The CDR3 region is CASSVSGRAISSYNEQFF. CDR3 DNA sequence: TGTGCCAGCAGCGTAAGCGGGAGGGCCATTAGCTCCTACAATGAGCAGTTCTTC. The full variable domain, with the rest looked up from reference TRBV9 and TRBJ2-1, is DSGVTQTPKHLITATGQRVTLRCSPRSGDLSVYWYQQSLDQGLQFLIQYYNGEERAKGNILERFSAQQFPDLHSELNLSSLELGDSALYFCASSVSGRAISSYNEQFFGPGTRLTVL.

The J gene is TRBJ2-5, the V gene TRBV10-3; TRBD2 matches 8 bases. The CDR3 spans 17 residues. J lost 4 bases, V lost 2 bases, and 12 bases had no gene match. Germline CDR1 reads ENHRY; CDR2 reads SYGVKD. CDR3 DNA: TGTGCCATCAGTGAGGCCCTTGAAGCGGGGGAACGAGAGACCCAGTACTTC. Translation gives CAISEALEAGERETQYF.

The CDR3 DNA sequence: TGTGCCAGTAGTATAACGCTAGCGGCCACCTACGAGCAGTACTTC. Residues: CASSITLAATYEQYF. The J gene is TRBJ2-7, the V gene TRBV19; TRBD2 matches at 7 bases. The V gene's germline CDR1 is LNHDA and CDR2 SQIVND (reference sequence). The J segment lost 2 bases and the V segment lost 2 bases, leaving 6 bases of the junction unmatched. This CDR3 spans 15 amino acids. The full variable domain, its missing parts supplied by reference TRBV19 and TRBJ2-7, is DGGITQSPKYLFRKEGQNVTLSCEQNLNHDAMYWYRQDPGQGLRLIYYSQIVNDFQKGDIAEGYSVSREKKESFPLTVTSAQKNPTAFYLCASSITLAATYEQYFGPGTRLTVT.

V usage is TRBV19 and J usage is TRBJ2-4; TRBD1 matches at 7 bases. Germline V gene data show CDR1 as LNHDA and CDR2 as SQIVND (reference sequence). The CDR3 is made up of 13 amino acids. The J segment lost 6 bases and the V segment lost 3 bases, leaving 2 bases of the junction unmatched. The CDR3 DNA reads as TGTGCCAGTAGTATTTCAGGGGGAAACATTCAGTACTTC. It specifies CASSISGGNIQYF.

This clone appeared once. The CDR3 reads CASSVEPSPQETQYF. CDR3 DNA: TGTGCCAGCAGCGTAGAGCCATCCCCCCAAGAGACCCAGTACTTC. The rearrangement links TRBV9 to TRBJ2-5; no reliable D call. This CDR3 has 15 residues. The germline V and J ends were trimmed by 0 bases and 1 base, with 10 bases remaining between them. Germline V gives CDR1 SGDLS, CDR2 YYNGEE.

The chain is built from TRBV5-1 and TRBJ1-4, with 7 bases matching TRBD1. The J segment lost 4 bases and the V segment lost 4 bases, leaving 7 bases of the junction unmatched. This CDR3 has 15 residues. Germline CDR1 is SGHRS and CDR2 is YFSETQ. CDR3 sequence reads: CASSLGQLYNEKLFF. The CDR3 bases are TGCGCCAGCAGCCTGGGACAGCTGTATAATGAAAAACTGTTTTTT.

The rearrangement joins TRBV2 to TRBJ2-3; D is perhaps TRBD2 (5 bases). Germline assignment: CDR1 SNHLY and CDR2 FYNNEI. Trimming left V 8 bases short and J 9 bases short, with 18 bases between. The CDR3 has 13 amino acids. For the CDR3, the DNA is TGTGCCAGCTCCACTAGGATAGATCTCACGCAGTATTTT. Protein product: CASSTRIDLTQYF.

The chain uses TRBV5-1 and TRBJ2-5, with TRBD2 matching 8 bases. V was pared by 4 bases and J by 5 bases, with 10 bases of the junction left unmatched. Germline V CDR1 and CDR2: SGHRS, YFSETQ. The CDR3 spans 15 residues. The CDR3 here is CASSALAGTGETQYF. The CDR3 coding sequence is TGCGCCAGCAGCGCCTTAGCGGGGACGGGGGAGACCCAGTACTTC. The full variable domain, rest sourced from reference TRBV5-1 and TRBJ2-5, is KAGVTQTPRYLIKTRGQQVTLSCSPISGHRSVSWYQQTPGQGLQFLFEYFSETQRNKGNFPGRFSGRQFSNSRSEMNVSTLELGDSALYLCASSALAGTGETQYFGPGTRLLVL.